This TCR beta chain was identified in a study of control samples from healthy donors and cancer patients (TCRdb year 2020). The germline V gene (reference sequence) sets CDR1 to LNHDA and CDR2 to SQIVND. At the junction V is shortened by 5 bases and J by 1 base, with 14 bases in between. Inclusive of the bounding cysteine and phenylalanine, the CDR3 is 15 residues long. The only DNA kept is the CDR3, 45 bases in frame from the first base. Receptor libraries were prepared by the immunoSEQ multiplex PCR assay. Entries here come from immuneACCESS through TCRdb and include only in-frame sequences with V and J called. Some clones fail to appear in such tables; in the studies checked, an unresolved V gene covers under half of the shortfall, and the cause of the remainder is unknown. The sample table records some 56,000 clones; 95% of these occur just once. Jointly, the top ten make up nearly 2.5% of the sample.

About this clone: Its recognized antigen is unknown. There are no base qualities to consult, and no much larger clone falls within one base.

Sequenced: blood. The sequence links TRBV19 to TRBJ1-1; the D segment cannot be called with confidence. This receptor was taken from a man aged 25-45 years in good health. CDR3 loop: CASSPGGRWNTEAFF. The DNA sequence reads TGTGCCAGTAGTCCCGGAGGGAGATGGAACACTGAAGCTTTCTTT.